One and the same sample provided the 16 T cell receptor beta chains below, sequenced in a study of response to subunit inactivated influenza vaccine. Via MiXCR, TCRdb re-called the RT-PCR reads, giving one row per CDR3 protein. The sample has around 300,000 distinct CDR3 sequences; over 20% are singletons. The material was PBMCs from blood, obtained approximately 20 months after vaccination. The receptors shown here come from a man between 45 and 75 years old who received an inactivated influenza vaccine.

This clonotype was counted between two and nine times. The rearrangement links TRBV30 to TRBJ2-3, with no clear D. Germline V gene lookup returns CDR1 GTSNPN and CDR2 SVGIG (reference sequence). Trimming took off 1 base at V and 0 bases at J, with 11 bases between the two ends. The CDR3 is 15 amino acids. Here the CDR3 DNA reads TGTGCCTGGAGTGAGATTCAGGCCAGCACAGATACGCAGTATTTT. Translation gives CAWSEIQASTDTQYF.

This clonotype was observed a few times. The chain recombines TRBV20-1 with TRBJ1-1; TRBD1 matches 8 bases. CDR1 and CDR2 from the germline V gene are DFQATT and SNEGSKA (reference sequence). The junction had 11 bases not matched to a gene; V was cut back by 6 bases and J by 5 bases. The CDR3 length is 14 residues. The CDR3: CSARQGPGETEAFF. CDR3 DNA: TGCAGTGCCAGACAGGGGCCGGGGGAGACTGAAGCTTTCTTT.

A few counts support this clonotype. The chain couples TRBV7-9 to TRBJ2-2; D possibly matches TRBD1 or TRBD2 (5 bases each). The CDR3 spans 15 residues. V was cut by 5 bases and J by 4 bases, with 14 bases left in between. CDR1 is SEHNR and CDR2 is FQNEAQ in the germline V gene (reference sequence). The CDR3 protein is CASSRSGSVTGELFF. DNA for the CDR3: TGTGCCAGCAGCCGTTCAGGGAGCGTCACCGGGGAGCTGTTTTTT.

Worth noting for this clonotype: One base away lies a much larger clone, so this may be a sequencing read error. The V gene is TRBV12-3 or TRBV12-4, the J gene TRBJ1-3; D is uncertain. The CDR3 contains 15 residues. Here the CDR3 DNA reads TGTGCCAGCAGATTGTCCGGCCTCTCTGGAAACATCATATATTTT. This translates into CASRLSGLSGNIIYF.

This clonotype appeared many times. The CDR3 reads CAAGTQYF. DNA for the CDR3: TGCGCAGCCGGCACGCAGTATTTT. The chain uses TRBV10-2 and TRBJ2-3; D is unclear. This CDR3 spans 8 amino acids. CDR1 is WSHSY and CDR2 is SAAADI in the germline V gene.

The CDR3 here is CATRDRGGNQPQHF. CDR3 in DNA: TGTGCCACCAGGGACAGGGGGGGCAATCAGCCCCAGCATTTT. The V gene is TRBV24-1, the J gene TRBJ1-5; 10 positions match TRBD1. CDR3 length: 14 residues. After removal of 7 bases from V and 2 bases from J, the junction contained 1 base not matched to a gene. Germline V lookup: CDR1 KGHDR, CDR2 SFDVKD.

There are a few counts of this clonotype. This rearrangement joins TRBV6-6 to TRBJ2-2, with D hard to call. Germline V lookup: CDR1 MNHNY, CDR2 SVGAGI (reference sequence). This CDR3 has 12 residues. V lost 2 bases and J lost 6, with 4 bases in between. The CDR3 nucleotides read TGTGCCAGCAGTTACAGGGCCGGGGAGCTGTTTTTT. Translated: CASSYRAGELFF.

The rearrangement uses TRBV6-2 or TRBV6-3 and TRBJ1-6; D gene ambiguous. Germline CDR1 MNHEY, CDR2 SVGEGT. The CDR3 extends over 14 amino acids. With 2 bases removed from V and 10 bases from J, the gap between germline ends came to 12 bases. CDR3 coding DNA: TGTGCCAGCAGTTACCGCAGTGGTGGATCACCCCTCCACTTT. The encoded protein is CASSYRSGGSPLHF.

In its sample, this clonotype was seen a few times. The genes are TRBV11-2 and TRBJ1-2, with a tentative D call TRBD1 (6 bases). The CDR3 has 15 amino acids. CDR1 SGHAT and CDR2 FQNNGV come from the germline V gene. The V end lost 5 bases, the J end lost 5 bases, and 18 bases lay between the germline ends. Written as DNA, the CDR3 is TGTGCCAGCAGCCTCGGTAGGACAGCAATTTATGGCTACACCTTC. This codes for CASSLGRTAIYGYTF.

This clonotype occurred once. This chain connects TRBV12-3 or TRBV12-4 to TRBJ1-2; D unresolved. With 6 bases removed from V and 1 base from J, the gap between germline ends came to 12 bases. The CDR3 sequence is 14 residues long. CDR3 nucleotide sequence: TGTGCCAGCAGCACAGCCCCTAGTAACTATGGCTACACCTTC. Its translation: CASSTAPSNYGYTF.

This clonotype was counted a few times. This chain uses TRBV7-9 with TRBJ1-2, with D tentatively TRBD1 (6 bases). The V end lost 6 bases, the J end lost 1 base, and 12 bases lay between the germline ends. The CDR3 totals 14 residues. The germline CDR1 and CDR2 sequences are SEHNR and FQNEAQ (reference sequence). The CDR3 coding sequence is TGTGCCAGCAGTCAGGGACAATTTAACTATGGCTACACCTTC. This translates into CASSQGQFNYGYTF.

In this sample, this clonotype turned up a few times. This chain uses TRBV18 with TRBJ2-1, with D perhaps matching TRBD1 (5 bases). The CDR3 extends over 15 amino acids. V was cut by 6 bases and J by 3 bases, with 15 bases left in between. Germline V CDR1 and CDR2: KGHSH, LQKENI. CDR3: CASSSRQGIYNEQFF. The CDR3 coding sequence is TGTGCCAGCTCCAGCCGGCAGGGAATCTACAATGAGCAGTTCTTC. Drawing the rest from reference TRBV18 and TRBJ2-1, the complete variable domain is NAGVMQNPRHLVRRRGQEARLRCSPMKGHSHVYWYRQLPEEGLKFMVYLQKENIIDESGMPKERFSAEFPKEGPSILRIQQVVRGDSAAYFCASSSRQGIYNEQFFGPGTRLTVL.

V usage is TRBV6-1 and J usage is TRBJ2-1; D unclear. CDR1 and CDR2 from the germline V gene are MNHNS and SASEGT. The CDR3 extends over 14 amino acids. The V end was cut by 1 base, the J end by 5 bases, with 9 bases between. The CDR3 region is CASSEVWSNNEQFF. CDR3 in DNA: TGTGCCAGCAGTGAAGTCTGGTCAAACAATGAGCAGTTCTTC.

This clonotype was seen a handful of times. The V gene is TRBV15, the J gene TRBJ1-4; TRBD1 might be the D (5 bases). Trimming removed 2 bases at V and 7 bases at J, with 14 bases between. This CDR3 has 15 residues. Germline V gene sequence: CDR1 LNHNV, CDR2 YYDKDF (reference sequence). The CDR3 sequence is CATSRSSRGGEKLFF. In DNA, the CDR3 is TGTGCCACCAGCAGATCGTCGAGGGGCGGTGAAAAACTGTTTTTT. Supplemented by reference TRBV15 and TRBJ1-4, the full variable domain reads DAMVIQNPRYQVTQFGKPVTLSCSQTLNHNVMYWYQQKSSQAPKLLFHYYDKDFNNEADTPDNFQSRRPNTSFCFLDIRSPGLGDTAMYLCATSRSSRGGEKLFFGSGTQLSVL.

This chain uses TRBV6-1 with TRBJ1-2; perhaps TRBD1 as D (6 bases). Trimming stripped 7 bases from V and 8 bases from J, with 20 bases between. Germline V gene sequence: CDR1 MNHNS, CDR2 SASEGT. The CDR3 totals 14 residues. The CDR3 DNA reads as TGTGCCAGCATGCCCCTAGGGGGGATAGGAGGCTACACCTTC. This gives the protein CASMPLGGIGGYTF.

This clonotype was observed a few times. The J gene is TRBJ2-6, the V gene TRBV5-1, with TRBD1 matching over 7 bases. The V segment lost 4 bases and the J segment 0 bases; nucleotides outside the gene matches: 13. Germline V gene sequence: CDR1 SGHRS, CDR2 YFSETQ. The CDR3 runs 19 residues. CDR3 region: CASSPGKTGFDSGANVLTF. CDR3 nucleotide sequence: TGCGCCAGCAGCCCCGGGAAGACAGGGTTCGACTCTGGGGCCAACGTCCTGACTTTC. The complete variable domain, with remaining parts taken from reference TRBV5-1 and TRBJ2-6, reads KAGVTQTPRYLIKTRGQQVTLSCSPISGHRSVSWYQQTPGQGLQFLFEYFSETQRNKGNFPGRFSGRQFSNSRSEMNVSTLELGDSALYLCASSPGKTGFDSGANVLTFGAGSRLTVL.